A selection of T cell receptor beta chains follows, all from one sample in a study of blood T cell repertoires in COVID-19. Only in-frame clones appear in the TCRdb table, and some are missing; sequencing was by immunoSEQ multiplex PCR. The data show approximately 240,000 clones, approximately 90% seen once. The sequenced sample was PBMCs or T cells enriched from blood (not recorded which). These TCRs come from a woman aged 18-35 years who had recovered from COVID-19. CDR3s include the opening cysteine and the closing phenylalanine or tryptophan. The D gene is left open where the match is weak. A clone size is listed for some rows: how often the clone was seen (once, few, many), or a class if it is expanded.

clone_size j_call v_call d_call cdr3_nt cdr3_aa
NA TRBJ1-2 TRBV27 TRBD1 TGTGCCAGCAGTTTATCCCCACTGACAGGGCGGGATGGCTACACCTTC CASSLSPLTGRDGYTF
NA TRBJ2-6 TRBV5-1 NA TGCGCCAGCAGCTTGGGGGGCACCGGGGCCAACGTCCTGACTTTC CASSLGGTGANVLTF
NA TRBJ1-4 TRBV6-1 TRBD1 TGTGCCAGCAGTGAACGGACAGGGACGGGAGAAAAACTGTTTTTT CASSERTGTGEKLFF
NA TRBJ2-5 TRBV3-1/TRBV3-2 NA TGTGCCAGCAGCCAAGACGGACACGGGCAAGAGACCCAGTACTTC CASSQDGHGQETQYF
NA TRBJ1-4 TRBV11-3 NA TGTGCCAGCAGCGACCGGGTCGGCGATGAAAAACTGTTTTTT CASSDRVGDEKLFF
NA TRBJ1-1 TRBV6-6 TRBD1 TGTGCCAGCAGTTCCACGGACAGGGGGAACACTGAAGCTTTCTTT CASSSTDRGNTEAFF
NA TRBJ1-2 TRBV9 TRBD1 TGTGCCAGTTCCCGGGACAGGGAAAACTATGGCTACACCTTC CASSRDRENYGYTF
NA TRBJ2-1 TRBV3-1/TRBV3-2 TRBD2 TGTGCCAGCAGCCTCGGACTAGCGGACTACAATGAGCAGTTCTTC CASSLGLADYNEQFF
NA TRBJ1-1 TRBV27 NA TGTGCCAGCAGCCCAAGACAGGCGCTGAGTACTGAAGCTTTCTTT CASSPRQALSTEAFF
NA TRBJ1-2 TRBV5-6 NA TGTGCCAGCAGCTTGGGCAGTAAATACGCCTACACCTTC CASSLGSKYAYTF
NA TRBJ1-1 TRBV7-9 NA TGTGCCAGCAGCTTCAGACAGTCAATGAACACTGAAGCTTTCTTT CASSFRQSMNTEAFF
NA TRBJ1-6 TRBV3-1/TRBV3-2 NA TGTGCCAGCAGCCAAGTTGGTCAGGTTAATTCACCCCTCCACTTT CASSQVGQVNSPLHF
NA TRBJ2-7 TRBV2 NA TGTGCCAGCAGTCCTGACAGGAGTCGCGGAAACGAGCAGTACTTC CASSPDRSRGNEQYF
NA TRBJ1-1 TRBV13 NA TGTGCCAGCAGCTTAAGTGGACAACCGAACACTGAAGCTTTCTTT CASSLSGQPNTEAFF
NA TRBJ2-7 TRBV10-3 TRBD1 TGTGCCATCAGTGACTCCGGGACAGCCTACGAGCAGTACTTC CAISDSGTAYEQYF
few TRBJ1-1 TRBV6-1 NA TGTGCCAGCAGTGAAGCTTCAGACACTGAAGCTTTCTTT CASSEASDTEAFF
NA TRBJ1-2 TRBV11-3 NA TGTGCCAGCAGCTTCTCTACAGGGCTGGGATATGGCTACACCTTC CASSFSTGLGYGYTF
NA TRBJ2-2 TRBV27 NA TGTGCCAGCAGGACCGAATGGGGGGACACCGGGGAGCTGTTTTTT CASRTEWGDTGELFF